This is a list of T cell receptor beta chains from one sample in a study of cytomegalovirus exposure and HLA in healthy donors. Some clones are missing from TCRdb's copy, which holds only in-frame ones; the method was immunoSEQ multiplex PCR. The sample table includes roughly 140,000 clones. Sequenced: PBMCs. The receptors originated from a male donor in good health and CMV-seronegative. CDR3s include the opening cysteine and the closing phenylalanine or tryptophan. The D gene is left open where the match is weak.

.,TRBJ2-7,TRBV7-7,CASSPGEGDEQYF,TGTGCCAGCAGCCCCGGGGAGGGGGACGAGCAGTACTTC
.,TRBJ1-1,TRBV29-1,CTIRGGGTDTEAFF,TGCACCATTCGGGGGGGAGGGACGGACACTGAAGCTTTCTTT
TRBD1,TRBJ2-7,TRBV6-1,CASSAPTGGSWPNDYEQYF,TGTGCCAGCAGTGCTCCAACAGGGGGGTCTTGGCCTAACGACTACGAGCAGTACTTC
.,TRBJ1-4,TRBV11-3,CASSSTGDNEKLFF,TGTGCCAGCAGTTCTACAGGAGATAATGAAAAACTGTTTTTT
.,TRBJ1-2,TRBV25-1,CASTGSSGYTF,TGTGCCAGCACCGGGTCCTCTGGCTACACCTTC
TRBD1,TRBJ1-1,TRBV6-5,CASRHRGRGYTEAFF,TGTGCCAGCAGACACAGGGGGCGAGGGTACACTGAAGCTTTCTTT
TRBD1,TRBJ1-4,TRBV6-9,CASTEDRAEWFPNEKLFF,TGTGCCAGCACCGAGGACAGGGCGGAGTGGTTCCCTAATGAAAAACTGTTTTTT
.,TRBJ2-7,TRBV4-3,CASSQDIGGIDEQYF,TGCGCCAGCAGCCAAGATATAGGGGGAATTGACGAGCAGTACTTC
.,TRBJ1-1,TRBV2,CASKMGELDTEAFF,TGTGCCAGCAAAATGGGAGAGTTGGACACTGAAGCTTTCTTT
TRBD1,TRBJ2-7,TRBV19,CASSRDSVSYEQYF,TGTGCCAGTAGCAGGGACAGCGTTTCCTACGAGCAGTACTTC
TRBD2,TRBJ2-5,TRBV4-3,CASSPSGGALETQYF,TGCGCCAGCAGCCCTAGCGGGGGGGCCTTGGAGACCCAGTACTTC
TRBD2,TRBJ2-7,TRBV19,CASSLRWTSEFEQYF,TGTGCCAGTAGTCTCCGTTGGACTAGCGAATTTGAGCAGTACTTC
.,TRBJ2-1,TRBV14,CASSQRLDSQQFF,TGTGCCAGCAGCCAACGACTGGACAGCCAGCAGTTCTTC
.,TRBJ1-1,TRBV6-5,CASSLPGGGNTEAFF,TGTGCCAGCAGCTTACCCGGGGGAGGGAACACTGAAGCTTTCTTT
.,TRBJ2-7,TRBV19,CASSFGTYEQYF,TGTGCCAGTAGTTTCGGGACCTACGAGCAGTACTTC
TRBD2,TRBJ2-1,TRBV4-3,CASSQGLSGGHYNEQFF,TGCGCCAGCAGCCAAGGGCTAAGCGGGGGGCACTACAATGAGCAGTTCTTC
TRBD1,TRBJ1-2,TRBV5-6,CASSLTGTGTGYTF,TGTGCCAGCAGCCTGACCGGGACAGGGACTGGCTACACCTTC
TRBD1,TRBJ1-5,TRBV19,CASSVGAGGGNQPQHF,TGTGCCAGTAGTGTGGGGGCAGGGGGCGGCAATCAGCCCCAGCATTTT
.,TRBJ1-4,TRBV7-9,CASSFRTAFVEKLFF,TGTGCCAGCAGCTTCAGGACAGCCTTTGTTGAAAAACTGTTTTTT
.,TRBJ2-2,TRBV29-1,CSVAWSLNTGELFF,TGCAGCGTGGCTTGGTCCCTCAACACCGGGGAGCTGTTTTTT
TRBD2,TRBJ2-1,TRBV4-3,CASSQQISGAPMHEQFF,TGCGCCAGCAGCCAGCAGATAAGCGGGGCTCCGATGCATGAGCAGTTCTTC
.,TRBJ1-1,TRBV19,CASRENSFTEAFF,TGTGCCAGTAGAGAAAACAGCTTCACTGAAGCTTTCTTT
.,TRBJ2-2,TRBV28,CASSLLTVTGELFF,TGTGCCAGCAGTTTATTAACAGTTACCGGGGAGCTGTTTTTT
TRBD1,TRBJ1-5,TRBV18,CASSSDREKWNQPQHF,TGTGCCAGCTCATCGGACAGGGAAAAATGGAATCAGCCCCAGCATTTT
TRBD2,TRBJ2-1,TRBV30,CALGLAGVREQFF,TGTGCCTTGGGACTAGCGGGAGTCCGTGAGCAGTTCTTC
.,TRBJ1-6,TRBV27,CASSLRLLNSPLHF,TGTGCCAGCAGTTTAAGACTGCTGAATTCACCCCTCCACTTT
TRBD2,TRBJ2-7,TRBV19,CASSIGLAGDGSYEQYF,TGTGCCAGTAGTATCGGGCTAGCGGGAGACGGATCCTACGAGCAGTACTTC
.,TRBJ2-7,TRBV4-1,CASSLGEASYEQYF,TGCGCCAGCAGCCTGGGGGAGGCCTCCTACGAGCAGTACTTC
.,TRBJ1-5,TRBV7-2,CARSRVRQPQHF,TGTGCCAGATCCAGGGTTCGCCAGCCCCAGCATTTT
TRBD2,TRBJ2-7,TRBV7-9,CASSLGGLAGSYYEQYF,TGTGCCAGCAGCTTAGGCGGACTAGCGGGGAGCTACTACGAGCAGTACTTC
.,TRBJ2-1,TRBV29-1,CSVEKENNEQFF,TGCAGCGTTGAGAAAGAGAACAATGAGCAGTTCTTC
.,TRBJ1-5,TRBV6-1,CASSEAGRQPQHF,TGTGCCAGCAGTGAAGCGGGGCGTCAGCCCCAGCATTTT
.,TRBJ2-2,TRBV27,CASQQGWAGELFF,TGTGCCAGCCAACAGGGTTGGGCCGGGGAGCTGTTTTTT
.,TRBJ1-2,TRBV4-2,CASSQDSGGRAIKNYGYTF,TGTGCCAGCAGCCAAGATAGTGGAGGGAGGGCGATTAAGAACTATGGCTACACCTTC
.,TRBJ2-5,TRBV20-1,CSARGRETQYF,TGCAGTGCTCGAGGGAGAGAGACCCAGTACTTC
.,TRBJ1-4,TRBV18,CASSPPVRGPSLTNEKLFF,TGTGCCAGCTCACCACCTGTTCGCGGGCCGTCCTTAACTAATGAAAAACTGTTTTTT
TRBD1,TRBJ1-2,TRBV28,CASRSTGVIFGYTF,TGTGCCAGCAGATCGACAGGGGTGATCTTTGGCTACACCTTC
.,TRBJ2-5,TRBV15,CATSVTVYQETQYF,TGTGCCACCAGCGTCACGGTGTACCAAGAGACCCAGTACTTC
.,TRBJ1-1,TRBV6-5,CASSYSGGSEAFF,TGTGCCAGCAGTTACTCTGGTGGGAGCGAAGCTTTCTTT
TRBD2,TRBJ2-1,TRBV9,CASSVTFKSGGVYEQFF,TGTGCCAGCAGCGTAACTTTTAAGAGCGGGGGGGTGTATGAGCAGTTCTTC
.,TRBJ1-1,TRBV6-4,CASRTAMNTEAFF,TGTGCCAGTAGGACAGCAATGAACACTGAAGCTTTCTTT
TRBD1,TRBJ1-1,TRBV30,CAWSLWIRTGALSTEAFF,TGTGCCTGGAGTCTTTGGATCCGGACAGGGGCCCTTAGCACTGAAGCTTTCTTT
.,TRBJ2-3,TRBV6-1,CASSAFSPTDTQYF,TGTGCCAGCAGTGCCTTTTCCCCCACAGATACGCAGTATTTT
.,TRBJ2-1,TRBV6-6,CASSSTSYHEQFF,TGTGCCAGCAGTTCGACTAGTTACCATGAGCAGTTCTTC
TRBD2,TRBJ2-1,TRBV29-1,CSVELAGLNEQFF,TGCAGCGTTGAACTAGCGGGCCTCAATGAGCAGTTCTTC
.,TRBJ2-5,TRBV5-4,CAASVRDTEETQYF,TGTGCCGCTTCGGTCCGGGACACCGAAGAGACCCAGTACTTC